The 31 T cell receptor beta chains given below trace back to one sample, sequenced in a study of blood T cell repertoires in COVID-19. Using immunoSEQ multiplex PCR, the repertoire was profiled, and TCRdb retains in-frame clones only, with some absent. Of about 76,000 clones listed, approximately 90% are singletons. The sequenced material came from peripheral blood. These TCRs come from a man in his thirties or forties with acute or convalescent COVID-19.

The CDR3 here is CASSVGTGTGELFF. Here the CDR3 DNA reads TGTGCCAGCAGCGTTGGGACAGGGACAGGGGAGCTGTTTTTT. V is TRBV9 and J is TRBJ2-2; 9 nucleotides agree with TRBD1. The germline CDR1 and CDR2 sequences are SGDLS and YYNGEE. The CDR3 sequence is 14 residues long. Losses at the gene ends were 2 bases for V and 8 bases for J; bases not matched to a gene: 4. The whole variable domain, filled in from reference TRBV9 and TRBJ2-2, reads DSGVTQTPKHLITATGQRVTLRCSPRSGDLSVYWYQQSLDQGLQFLIQYYNGEERAKGNILERFSAQQFPDLHSELNLSSLELGDSALYFCASSVGTGTGELFFGEGSRLTVL.

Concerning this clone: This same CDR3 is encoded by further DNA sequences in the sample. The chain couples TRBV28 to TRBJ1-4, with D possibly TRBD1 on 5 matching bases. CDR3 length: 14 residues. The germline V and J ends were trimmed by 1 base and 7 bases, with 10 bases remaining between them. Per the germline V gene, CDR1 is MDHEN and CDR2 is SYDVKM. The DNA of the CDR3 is TGTGCCAGCAGTTTATTAGGGGCCTCTGAAAAACTGTTTTTT. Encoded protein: CASSLLGASEKLFF.

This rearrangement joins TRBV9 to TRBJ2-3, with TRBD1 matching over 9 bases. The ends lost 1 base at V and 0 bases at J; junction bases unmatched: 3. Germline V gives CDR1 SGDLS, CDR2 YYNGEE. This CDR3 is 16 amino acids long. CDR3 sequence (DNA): TGTGCCAGCAGCGTAACAGGGGGCGGTAGCACAGATACGCAGTATTTT. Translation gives CASSVTGGGSTDTQYF.

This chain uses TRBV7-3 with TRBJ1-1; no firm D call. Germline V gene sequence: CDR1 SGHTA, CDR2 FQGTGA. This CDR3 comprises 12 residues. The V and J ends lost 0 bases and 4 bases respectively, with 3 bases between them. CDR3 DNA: TGTGCCAGCAGCTTAACCGGCACTGAAGCTTTCTTT. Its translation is CASSLTGTEAFF. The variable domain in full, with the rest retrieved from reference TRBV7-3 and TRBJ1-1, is GAGVSQTPSNKVTEKGKYVELRCDPISGHTALYWYRQSLGQGPEFLIYFQGTGAADDSGLPNDRFFAVRPEGSVSTLKIQRTERGDSAVYLCASSLTGTEAFFGQGTRLTVV.

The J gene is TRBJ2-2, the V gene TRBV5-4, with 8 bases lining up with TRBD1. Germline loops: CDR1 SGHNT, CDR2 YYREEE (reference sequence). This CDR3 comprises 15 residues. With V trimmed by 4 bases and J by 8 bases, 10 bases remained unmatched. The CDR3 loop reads CASSPGQGLTGELFF. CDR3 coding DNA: TGTGCCAGCAGCCCCGGACAGGGCCTAACTGGGGAGCTGTTTTTT.

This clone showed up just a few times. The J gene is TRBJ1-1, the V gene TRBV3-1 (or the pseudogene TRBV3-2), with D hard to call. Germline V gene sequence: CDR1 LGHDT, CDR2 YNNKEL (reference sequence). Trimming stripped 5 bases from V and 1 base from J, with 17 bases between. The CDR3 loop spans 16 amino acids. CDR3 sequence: CASSYEGSRRNTEAFF. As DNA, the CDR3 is TGTGCCAGCAGCTACGAGGGCAGTAGGAGGAACACTGAAGCTTTCTTT.

CDR3 sequence: CATSRDGRSTGNTIYF. The CDR3, as DNA: TGTGCCACCAGCAGAGATGGGAGATCCACTGGAAACACCATATATTTT. The chain couples TRBV15 to TRBJ1-3; D is unclear. The CDR3 spans 16 residues. V lost 0 bases, J lost 2 bases, and 11 bases lay in between. Germline CDR1 and CDR2: LNHNV and YYDKDF (reference sequence).

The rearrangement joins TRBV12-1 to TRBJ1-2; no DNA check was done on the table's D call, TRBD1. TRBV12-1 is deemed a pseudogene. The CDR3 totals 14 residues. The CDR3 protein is CASSSRQTYYGYTF. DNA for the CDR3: TGTGCCAGCAGCTCCAGACAGACCTACTATGGCTACACCTTC.

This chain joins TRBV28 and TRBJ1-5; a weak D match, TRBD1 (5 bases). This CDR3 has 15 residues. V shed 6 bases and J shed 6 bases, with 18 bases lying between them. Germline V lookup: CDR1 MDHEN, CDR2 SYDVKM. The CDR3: CASSQMSGGGQPQHF. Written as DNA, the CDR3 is TGTGCCAGCAGCCAGATGTCCGGGGGAGGTCAGCCCCAGCATTTT.

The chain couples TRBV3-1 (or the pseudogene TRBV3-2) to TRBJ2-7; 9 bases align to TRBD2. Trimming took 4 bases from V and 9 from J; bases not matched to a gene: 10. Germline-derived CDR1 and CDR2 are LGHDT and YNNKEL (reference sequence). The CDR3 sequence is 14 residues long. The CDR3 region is CASSLLAGQGGQYF. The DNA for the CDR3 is TGTGCCAGCAGCCTGCTAGCGGGACAAGGCGGGCAGTACTTC.

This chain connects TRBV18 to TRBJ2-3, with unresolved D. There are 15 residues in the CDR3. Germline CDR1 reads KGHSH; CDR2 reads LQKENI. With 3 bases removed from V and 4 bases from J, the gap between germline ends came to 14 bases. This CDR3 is CASSPTGGSADTQYF. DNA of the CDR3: TGTGCCAGCTCACCCACCGGTGGTTCCGCAGATACGCAGTATTTT.

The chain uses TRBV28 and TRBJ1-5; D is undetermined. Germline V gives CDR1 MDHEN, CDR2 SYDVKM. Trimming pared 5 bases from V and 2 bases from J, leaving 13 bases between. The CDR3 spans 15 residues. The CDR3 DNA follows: TGTGCCAGCAGTCCAAGCATGAAAGGCAATCAGCCCCAGCATTTT. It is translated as CASSPSMKGNQPQHF.

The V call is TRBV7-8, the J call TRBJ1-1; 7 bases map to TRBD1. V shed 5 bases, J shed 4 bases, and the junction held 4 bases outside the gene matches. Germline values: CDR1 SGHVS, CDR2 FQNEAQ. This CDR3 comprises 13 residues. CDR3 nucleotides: TGTGCCAGCAGCGAGGGACAGCTCACTGAAGCTTTCTTT. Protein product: CASSEGQLTEAFF.

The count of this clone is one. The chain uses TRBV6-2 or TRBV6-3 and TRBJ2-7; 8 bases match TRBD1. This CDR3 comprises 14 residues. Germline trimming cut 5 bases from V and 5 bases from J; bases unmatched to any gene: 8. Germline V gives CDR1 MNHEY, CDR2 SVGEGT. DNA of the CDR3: TGTGCCAGCAGTACCAGGGGGCGCGGCGACGAGCAGTACTTC. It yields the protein CASSTRGRGDEQYF.

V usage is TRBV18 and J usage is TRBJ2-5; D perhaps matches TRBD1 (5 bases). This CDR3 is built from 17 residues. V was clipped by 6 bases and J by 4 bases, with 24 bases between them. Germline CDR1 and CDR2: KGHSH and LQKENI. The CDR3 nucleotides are TGTGCCAGCTCCCTCTACTCCTGGGGCACGGAGACAGAGACCCAGTACTTC. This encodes CASSLYSWGTETETQYF.

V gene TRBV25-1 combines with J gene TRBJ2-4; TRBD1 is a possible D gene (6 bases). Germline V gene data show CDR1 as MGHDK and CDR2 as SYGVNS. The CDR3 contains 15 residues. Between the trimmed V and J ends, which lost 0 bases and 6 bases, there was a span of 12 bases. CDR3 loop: CASSEYKGQLNIQYF. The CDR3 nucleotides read TGTGCCAGCAGTGAATATAAGGGACAATTAAACATTCAGTACTTC.

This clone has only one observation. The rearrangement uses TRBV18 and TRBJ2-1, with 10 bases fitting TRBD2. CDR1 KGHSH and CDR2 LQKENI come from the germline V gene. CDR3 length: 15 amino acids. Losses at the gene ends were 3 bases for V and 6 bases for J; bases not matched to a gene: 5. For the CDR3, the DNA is TGTGCCAGCTCACCGGGAAGCGGGAGGGTCAATGAGCAGTTCTTC. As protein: CASSPGSGRVNEQFF.

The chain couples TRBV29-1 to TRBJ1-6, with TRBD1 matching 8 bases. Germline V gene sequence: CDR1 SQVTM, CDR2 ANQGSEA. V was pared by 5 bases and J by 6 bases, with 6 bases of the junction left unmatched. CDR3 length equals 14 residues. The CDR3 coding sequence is TGCAGCGTTCGTGACAGGGGATCTAATTCACCCCTCCACTTT. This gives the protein CSVRDRGSNSPLHF.

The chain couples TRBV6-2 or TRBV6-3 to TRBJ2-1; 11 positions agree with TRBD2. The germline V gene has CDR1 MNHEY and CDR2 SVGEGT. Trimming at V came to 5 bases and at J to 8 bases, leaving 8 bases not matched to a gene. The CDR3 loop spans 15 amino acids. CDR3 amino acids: CASSASGTSGYEQFF. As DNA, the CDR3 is TGTGCCAGCAGTGCCTCCGGGACTAGCGGCTATGAGCAGTTCTTC.

This CDR3 reads CSVGDGSHDEAFF. For the CDR3, the DNA is TGCAGCGTTGGAGACGGGAGTCACGACGAAGCTTTCTTT. The rearrangement uses TRBV29-1 and TRBJ1-1; no clear D gene. V shed 4 bases and J shed 8 bases, with 17 bases lying between them. The CDR3 consists of 13 residues. Germline V gene sequence: CDR1 SQVTM, CDR2 ANQGSEA. Using reference TRBV29-1 and TRBJ1-1 for the parts outside the CDR3, the full variable domain is SAVISQKPSRDICQRGTSLTIQCQVDSQVTMMFWYRQQPGQSLTLIATANQGSEATYESGFVIDKFPISRPNLTFSTLTVSNMSPEDSSIYLCSVGDGSHDEAFFGQGTRLTVV.

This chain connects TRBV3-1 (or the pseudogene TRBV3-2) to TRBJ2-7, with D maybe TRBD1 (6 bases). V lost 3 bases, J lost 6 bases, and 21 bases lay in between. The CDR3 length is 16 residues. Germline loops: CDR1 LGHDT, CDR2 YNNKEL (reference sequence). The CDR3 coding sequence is TGTGCCAGCAGCCATATTCCAGGGTATCTAGGGGGCGAGCAGTACTTC. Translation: CASSHIPGYLGGEQYF.

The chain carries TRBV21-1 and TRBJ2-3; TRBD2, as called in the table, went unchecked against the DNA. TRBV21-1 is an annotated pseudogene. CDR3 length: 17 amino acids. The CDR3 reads CASSKKGGLRCTDTQYF. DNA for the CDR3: TGTGCCAGCAGCAAAAAAGGTGGTTTGCGGTGCACAGATACGCAGTATTTT.

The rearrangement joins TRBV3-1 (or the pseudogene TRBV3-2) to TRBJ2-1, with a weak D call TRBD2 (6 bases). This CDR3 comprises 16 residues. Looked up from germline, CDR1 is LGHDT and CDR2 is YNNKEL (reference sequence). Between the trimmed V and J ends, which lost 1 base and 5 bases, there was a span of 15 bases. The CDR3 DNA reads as TGTGCCAGCAGCCAAGGGCGGCCCGGGAGTCACAATGAGCAGTTCTTC. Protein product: CASSQGRPGSHNEQFF.

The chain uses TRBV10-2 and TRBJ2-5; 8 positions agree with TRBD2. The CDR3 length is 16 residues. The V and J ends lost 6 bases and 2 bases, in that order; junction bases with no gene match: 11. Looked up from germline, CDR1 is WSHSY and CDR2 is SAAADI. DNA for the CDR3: TGCGCCAGCAGCTCCTGGGGTAGCGGGGCGCAAGAGACCCAGTACTTC. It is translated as CASSSWGSGAQETQYF.

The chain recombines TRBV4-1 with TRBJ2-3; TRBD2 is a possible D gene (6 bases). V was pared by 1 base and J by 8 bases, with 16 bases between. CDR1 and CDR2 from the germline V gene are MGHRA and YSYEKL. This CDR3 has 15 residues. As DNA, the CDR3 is TGCGCCAGCAGCCAAGGAAGCGGCCAAGCGGGTACGCAGTATTTT. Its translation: CASSQGSGQAGTQYF.

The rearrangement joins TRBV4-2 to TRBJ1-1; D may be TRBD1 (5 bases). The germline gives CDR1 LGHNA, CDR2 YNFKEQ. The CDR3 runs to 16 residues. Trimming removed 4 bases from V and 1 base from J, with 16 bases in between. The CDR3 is CASSPRFADRNTEAFF. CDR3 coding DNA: TGTGCCAGCAGCCCCCGATTCGCTGACAGGAACACTGAAGCTTTCTTT.

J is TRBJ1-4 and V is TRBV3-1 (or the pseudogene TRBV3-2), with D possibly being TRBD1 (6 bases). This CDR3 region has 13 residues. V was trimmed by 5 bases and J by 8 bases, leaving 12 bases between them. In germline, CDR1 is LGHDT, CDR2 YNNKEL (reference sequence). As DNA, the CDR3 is TGTGCCAGCAGCTTACAGGGCAGCGAAAAACTGTTTTTT. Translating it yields CASSLQGSEKLFF.

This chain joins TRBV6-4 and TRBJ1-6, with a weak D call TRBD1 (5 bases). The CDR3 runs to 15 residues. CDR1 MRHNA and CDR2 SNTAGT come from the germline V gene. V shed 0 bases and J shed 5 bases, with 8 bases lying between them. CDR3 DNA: TGTGCCAGCAGTGACTCGACAGCAAATAATTCACCCCTCCACTTT. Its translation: CASSDSTANNSPLHF.

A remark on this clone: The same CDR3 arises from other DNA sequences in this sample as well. This CDR3 reads CASSVVQGGEQYF. The DNA for the CDR3 is TGTGCCAGCAGCGTAGTTCAGGGGGGCGAGCAGTACTTC. V usage is TRBV9 and J usage is TRBJ2-7; possibly TRBD1 for D (7 bases). CDR3 length: 13 residues. V dropped 0 bases and J dropped 6 bases, with 10 bases sitting between them. Germline loops: CDR1 SGDLS, CDR2 YYNGEE.

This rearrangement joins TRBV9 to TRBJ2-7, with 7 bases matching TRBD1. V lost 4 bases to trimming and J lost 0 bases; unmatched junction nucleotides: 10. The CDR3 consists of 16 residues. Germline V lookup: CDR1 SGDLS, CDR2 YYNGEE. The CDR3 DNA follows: TGTGCCAGCAGCCCAGCGTATGGGACAGCCTCCTACGAGCAGTACTTC. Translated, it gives CASSPAYGTASYEQYF.

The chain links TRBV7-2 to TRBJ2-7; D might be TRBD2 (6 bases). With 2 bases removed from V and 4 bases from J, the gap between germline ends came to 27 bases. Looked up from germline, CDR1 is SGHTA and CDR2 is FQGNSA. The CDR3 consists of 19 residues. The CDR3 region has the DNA TGTGCCAGCAGCTTAATCTCAAGCGCGGGGCGGAGTATTCCTTACGAGCAGTACTTC. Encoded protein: CASSLISSAGRSIPYEQYF.